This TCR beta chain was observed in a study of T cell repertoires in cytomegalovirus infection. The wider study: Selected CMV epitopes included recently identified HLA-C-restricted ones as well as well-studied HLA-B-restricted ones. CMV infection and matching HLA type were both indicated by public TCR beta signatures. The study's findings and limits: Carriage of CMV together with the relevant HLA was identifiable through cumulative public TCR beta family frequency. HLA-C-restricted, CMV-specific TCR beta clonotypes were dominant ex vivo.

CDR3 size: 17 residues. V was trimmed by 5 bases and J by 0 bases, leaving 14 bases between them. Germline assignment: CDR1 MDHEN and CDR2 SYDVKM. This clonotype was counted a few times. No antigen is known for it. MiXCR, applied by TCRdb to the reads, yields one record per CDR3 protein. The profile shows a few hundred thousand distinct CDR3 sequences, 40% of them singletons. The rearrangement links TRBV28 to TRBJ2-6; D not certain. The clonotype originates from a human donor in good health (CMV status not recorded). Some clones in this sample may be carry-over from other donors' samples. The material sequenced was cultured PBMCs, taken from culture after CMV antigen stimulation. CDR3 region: CASSTRTSTSGANVLTF. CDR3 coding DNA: TGTGCCAGCAGTACACGAACGAGTACCTCTGGGGCCAACGTCCTGACTTTC. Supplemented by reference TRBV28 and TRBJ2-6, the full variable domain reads DVKVTQSSRYLVKRTGEKVFLECVQDMDHENMFWYRQDPGLGLRLIYFSYDVKMKEKGDIPEGYSVSREKKERFSLILESASTNQTSMYLCASSTRTSTSGANVLTFGAGSRLTVL.